What follows describes a single T cell receptor beta chain. The CDR3 runs to 14 residues. CDR1 SGDLS and CDR2 YYNGEE come from the germline V gene. Trimming stripped 2 bases from V and 5 bases from J, with 10 bases between. The record originates from a study of technical replicates of blood from several donors. TCRdb's copy holds only in-frame clones and misses some; the assay was immunoSEQ multiplex PCR. The sample lists some 60,000 clones, nearly 90% occurring once. This chain uses TRBV9 with TRBJ2-2; the D gene is possibly TRBD2 (5 bases). Material for sequencing was PBMCs. The clonotype was recovered from a human donor in good health. Some clones in this sample may be carry-over from other donors' samples. CDR3 DNA sequence: TGTGCCAGCAGCGTTTCAGGAGGAACCGGGGAGCTGTTTTTT. Translation gives CASSVSGGTGELFF.